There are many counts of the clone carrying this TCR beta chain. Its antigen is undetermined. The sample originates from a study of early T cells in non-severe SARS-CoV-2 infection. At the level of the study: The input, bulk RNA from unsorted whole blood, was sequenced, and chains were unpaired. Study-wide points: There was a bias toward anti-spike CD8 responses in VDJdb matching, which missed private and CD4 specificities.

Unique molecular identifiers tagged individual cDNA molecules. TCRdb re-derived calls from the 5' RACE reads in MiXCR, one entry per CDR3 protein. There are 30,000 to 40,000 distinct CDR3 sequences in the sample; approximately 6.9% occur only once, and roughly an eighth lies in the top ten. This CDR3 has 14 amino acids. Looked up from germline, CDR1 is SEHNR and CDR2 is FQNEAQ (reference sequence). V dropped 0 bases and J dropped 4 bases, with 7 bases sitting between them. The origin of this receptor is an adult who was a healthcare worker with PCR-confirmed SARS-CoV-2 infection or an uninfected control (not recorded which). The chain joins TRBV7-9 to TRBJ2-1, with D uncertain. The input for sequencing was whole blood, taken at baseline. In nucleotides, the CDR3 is TGTGCCAGCAGCTTAGCCTACGGTTACAATGAGCAGTTCTTC. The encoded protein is CASSLAYGYNEQFF.